This paragraph covers one T cell receptor beta chain sequence. Its antigen is unknown. Sequenced by immunoSEQ multiplex PCR; TCRdb stores in-frame clones only, minus some. The sample includes some 180,000 clones, 92% of them seen just once. These data belong to a study of T cell responses to AZD1222 COVID-19 vaccine. Study results and caveats: An increase in Spike-specific TCR breadth and depth was observed after two AZD1222 doses. At 160-218 and 743-854, vaccine-associated CD4 TCRs were dominant, and they spanned spike.

V lost 0 bases, J lost 1 base, and 9 bases lay in between. The germline CDR1 and CDR2 sequences are ENHRY and SYGVKD. This CDR3 has 16 residues. The source material was peripheral blood, sampled 28 days after the second AZD1222 dose. This clonotype originated in an adult who received the AZD1222 COVID-19 vaccine. V usage is TRBV10-3 and J usage is TRBJ2-2; D remains ambiguous. The CDR3 sequence: CAISESSALNTGELFF. In DNA form, the CDR3 reads TGTGCCATCAGTGAGTCTTCCGCGTTGAACACCGGGGAGCTGTTTTTT.